Described below is a single T cell receptor (beta chain) sequence and its context. Its antigen is undetermined. Each CDR3 protein gets one entry after TCRdb re-called the 5' RACE reads with MiXCR. This repertoire shows about 550,000 distinct CDR3 sequences, 15% to 20% found once; its top ten account for approximately 15%. V shed 2 bases and J 1 base; nucleotides not matched to a gene: 1. Germline loops: CDR1 LNHNV, CDR2 YYDKDF (reference sequence). This CDR3 contains 15 residues. The data were taken from a study of T cells after yellow fever vaccination. Study details: Low-cell-number fractions underwent preparation using SMART-Seq v4 Ultra Low Input. General study findings and limits: The secondary response was weaker, and its peak arrived faster, on day 5 versus 15. Contamination by abundant bulk-population clonotypes could be present in FACS-sorted repertoires.

The chain is built from TRBV15 and TRBJ2-1, with TRBD2 identical over 8 bases. The sample consisted of PBMCs, taken 15 days after the yellow fever booster vaccination. This TCR derives from a man aged 25 to 45 who received the YFV17D yellow fever vaccine. The chain's CDR3 is CATSRLAGSYNEQFF. The CDR3 coding sequence is TGTGCCACCAGCAGATTAGCGGGATCCTACAATGAGCAGTTCTTC. Complete variable domain (other parts from reference TRBV15 and TRBJ2-1): DAMVIQNPRYQVTQFGKPVTLSCSQTLNHNVMYWYQQKSSQAPKLLFHYYDKDFNNEADTPDNFQSRRPNTSFCFLDIRSPGLGDTAMYLCATSRLAGSYNEQFFGPGTRLTVL.